This TCR beta chain originates from a study of post-analysis software for immune sequencing data. Study-wide findings and caveats: Four or five TRBV segments were more frequent in patients than controls; TRBV5-6, TRBV5-1 and TRBV20-1 belonged to this group. Multiple sclerosis was associated with a significant reduction in normalized Chao1 diversity relative to controls.

Sequencing libraries made from TCR beta cDNA carried unique molecular identifiers. TCRdb analysed the PCR reads with MiXCR anew, one entry per CDR3 protein. The data show approximately 770,000 distinct CDR3 sequences, just over 45% seen once. V was clipped by 4 bases and J by 0 bases; unmatched bases: 11. CDR1 SGHTA and CDR2 FQGTGA come from the germline V gene. The CDR3 runs 18 residues. About this clonotype itself: As yet, its antigen is unknown.

The clonotype originates from a girl aged 5-17 years with multiple sclerosis. The rearrangement uses TRBV7-3 and TRBJ2-1; 8 bases align to TRBD2. The source material was blood. The CDR3 DNA is TGTGCCAGCAGCTCTATGGGGCCGGGACTAGGCTCCTACAATGAGCAGTTCTTC. Translating it yields CASSSMGPGLGSYNEQFF.